This is a list of T cell receptor beta chains from one sample in a study of T cell changes during pregnancy in multiple sclerosis. Only in-frame clones appear in the TCRdb table, and some are missing; sequencing was by immunoSEQ multiplex PCR. The data contain about 100,000 clones, roughly 90% of them singletons. The source material was peripheral blood, sampled after pregnancy. These receptors were collected from a female donor with multiple sclerosis, enrolled in a pregnancy study. Both conserved end residues are part of each CDR3. D genes are given only for firm matches. The size field is filled for only some rows; it gives once, few, many or a size class.

j_call,v_call,d_call,clone_size,cdr3_aa,cdr3_nt
TRBJ1-3,TRBV7-9,-,-,CASSLTLPIYF,TGTGCCAGCAGCTTAACTCTGCCCATATATTTT
TRBJ1-4,TRBV15,-,-,CATSRAGEGEKLFF,TGTGCCACCAGCAGAGCCGGGGAAGGAGAAAAACTGTTTTTT
TRBJ2-7,TRBV4-1,TRBD1,-,CASSQDFTGAQIYEQYF,TGCGCCAGCAGCCAAGATTTTACAGGGGCACAAATCTACGAGCAGTACTTC
TRBJ2-7,TRBV6-1,-,-,CASFAPQAYEQYF,TGTGCCAGCTTCGCTCCGCAGGCCTACGAGCAGTACTTC
TRBJ2-3,TRBV6-5,-,-,CASRSGRGPDTQYF,TGTGCCAGCAGGTCGGGCAGGGGCCCAGATACGCAGTATTTT
TRBJ1-1,TRBV4-2,TRBD1,-,CASSQETGDMNTEAFF,TGTGCCAGCAGCCAAGAGACAGGGGATATGAACACTGAAGCTTTCTTT
TRBJ1-6,TRBV30,-,-,CAWRKEGSSYNSPLHF,TGTGCCTGGAGAAAGGAGGGGAGCTCCTATAATTCACCCCTCCACTTT
TRBJ1-1,TRBV27,-,-,CASSPSGGVAFF,TGTGCCAGCAGTCCCTCCGGGGGGGTGGCTTTCTTT
TRBJ2-7,TRBV10-3,TRBD1,-,CAISELGTGSGEQYF,TGTGCCATCAGTGAGTTAGGGACAGGGTCTGGGGAGCAGTACTTC
TRBJ1-5,TRBV7-8,-,-,CASSPGLRSNQPQHF,TGTGCCAGCAGCCCAGGGCTTAGGAGCAATCAGCCCCAGCATTTT
TRBJ1-6,TRBV27,-,-,CASRVTGLLKDNSPLHF,TGTGCCAGCAGGGTGACAGGTTTGTTAAAAGATAATTCACCCCTCCACTTT
TRBJ1-5,TRBV30,-,-,CAWSAGHGQPQHF,TGTGCCTGGAGTGCCGGACATGGTCAGCCCCAGCATTTT
TRBJ2-3,TRBV13,-,once,CASSLGEADTQYF,TGTGCCAGCAGCTTAGGAGAGGCAGATACGCAGTATTTT
TRBJ1-5,TRBV10-3,TRBD1,-,CAISEGGQSNQPQHF,TGTGCCATCAGTGAAGGGGGACAGAGCAATCAGCCCCAGCATTTT
TRBJ2-5,TRBV30,-,-,CAWSVGGLETQYF,TGTGCCTGGAGTGTGGGGGGTCTAGAGACCCAGTACTTC
TRBJ2-5,TRBV9,TRBD2,-,CASSATSGGWETQYF,TGTGCCAGCAGCGCGACTAGCGGGGGTTGGGAGACCCAGTACTTC
TRBJ2-7,TRBV28,-,once,CASSLTGNNYEQYF,TGTGCCAGCAGTCTCACAGGAAACAACTACGAGCAGTACTTC
TRBJ1-1,TRBV7-2,-,-,CASRGGFLNTEAFF,TGTGCCAGCAGAGGAGGGTTTTTGAACACTGAAGCTTTCTTT
TRBJ1-3,TRBV28,-,-,CASSNRDSRPIQPIDTIYF,TGTGCCAGCAGTAACCGGGACTCGAGGCCTATCCAACCCATTGACACCATATATTTT
TRBJ1-4,TRBV7-9,TRBD1,-,CASSFGDRAEGEKLFF,TGTGCCAGCAGCTTCGGAGACAGGGCGGAGGGGGAAAAACTGTTTTTT
TRBJ2-4,TRBV30,-,-,CAWSGSTIAKNIQYF,TGTGCCTGGAGTGGTAGTACGATAGCCAAAAACATTCAGTACTTC
TRBJ2-1,TRBV10-3,-,-,CATGPDSPNEQFF,TGTGCCACCGGCCCGGACAGCCCCAATGAGCAGTTCTTC
TRBJ1-2,TRBV28,-,-,CASLLPGTPYGYTF,TGTGCCAGCCTTTTACCCGGGACACCGTATGGCTACACCTTC
TRBJ1-1,TRBV2,TRBD1,-,CASRGQAQAFF,TGTGCCAGCAGAGGACAGGCCCAAGCTTTCTTT
TRBJ1-2,TRBV9,-,-,CASTAGQNYGYTF,TGTGCCAGCACGGCAGGACAGAACTATGGCTACACCTTC
TRBJ2-3,TRBV19,TRBD1,-,CASSSYRQGATDTQYF,TGTGCCAGTAGTTCATATAGACAGGGGGCTACAGATACGCAGTATTTT
TRBJ1-1,TRBV18,TRBD1,-,CASSPRGLNTEAFF,TGTGCCAGCTCACCGAGGGGGCTGAACACTGAAGCTTTCTTT
TRBJ2-1,TRBV28,TRBD2,once,CASSFLLAGYNEQFF,TGTGCCAGCAGTTTTCTACTAGCGGGGTACAATGAGCAGTTCTTC
TRBJ2-1,TRBV7-8,-,once,CASSSRARSLLDEQFF,TGTGCCAGCAGCTCGCGGGCCAGGTCCCTTTTGGATGAGCAGTTCTTC
TRBJ1-5,TRBV6-5,-,-,CASRNSQNQPQHF,TGTGCCAGCAGGAACAGTCAGAATCAGCCCCAGCATTTT
TRBJ1-1,TRBV7-8,-,-,CASSLETWTTTEAFF,TGTGCCAGCAGCTTAGAGACCTGGACTACCACTGAAGCTTTCTTT
TRBJ2-4,TRBV6-5,-,-,CASSYSGLARNIQYF,TGTGCCAGCAGTTACAGTGGGCTAGCGAGGAACATTCAGTACTTC
TRBJ1-2,TRBV4-3,TRBD1,-,CASSQWYRGEAGYTF,TGCGCCAGCAGCCAGTGGTACAGGGGGGAGGCTGGCTACACCTTC
TRBJ1-2,TRBV13,-,-,CASSPRHLNYGYTF,TGTGCCAGCAGCCCGCGTCATCTTAACTATGGCTACACCTTC
TRBJ2-3,TRBV5-1,-,once,CASSLAITSTDTQYF,TGCGCCAGCAGCTTGGCCATTACTAGCACAGATACGCAGTATTTT
TRBJ1-3,TRBV10-3,TRBD1,-,CAISSGRGGAGNTIYF,TGTGCCATCAGTTCTGGGCGAGGGGGCGCCGGAAACACCATATATTTT
TRBJ1-1,TRBV11-3,TRBD1,-,CASSPRGQVNTEAFF,TGTGCCAGCAGCCCTAGGGGACAGGTGAACACTGAAGCTTTCTTT
TRBJ2-4,TRBV2,TRBD2,-,CASSEVLAGGSQKNIQYF,TGTGCCAGCAGTGAAGTTCTAGCGGGGGGATCCCAAAAAAACATTCAGTACTTC
TRBJ1-1,TRBV7-2,TRBD1,once,CASSPRTGGDTEAFF,TGTGCCAGCAGCCCGAGGACAGGGGGGGACACTGAAGCTTTCTTT
TRBJ2-5,TRBV6-1,TRBD2,-,CASSGHVAGGRETQYF,TGTGCCAGCAGTGGGCATGTTGCGGGGGGAAGGGAGACCCAGTACTTC
TRBJ2-7,TRBV5-4,TRBD1,-,CASSLAGQTYEQYF,TGTGCCAGCAGCTTGGCGGGACAGACCTACGAGCAGTACTTC
TRBJ1-6,TRBV30,-,-,CAWSVGGHYNSPLHF,TGTGCCTGGAGTGTGGGTGGGCACTATAATTCACCCCTCCACTTT
TRBJ1-3,TRBV5-1,-,-,CASSLLPSETGGNTIYF,TGCGCCAGCAGTTTATTGCCCAGTGAGACAGGAGGAAACACCATATATTTT
TRBJ1-1,TRBV7-9,TRBD1,-,CASSNYYRGVMNTEAFF,TGTGCCAGCAGCAACTACTACAGGGGTGTGATGAACACTGAAGCTTTCTTT
TRBJ2-5,TRBV2,TRBD2,-,CASSANSGRETQYF,TGTGCCAGCAGTGCCAATAGCGGGAGAGAGACCCAGTACTTC
TRBJ2-2,TRBV6-5,TRBD1,-,CASSYGQGGNTGELFF,TGTGCCAGCAGTTATGGACAGGGGGGAAACACCGGGGAGCTGTTTTTT